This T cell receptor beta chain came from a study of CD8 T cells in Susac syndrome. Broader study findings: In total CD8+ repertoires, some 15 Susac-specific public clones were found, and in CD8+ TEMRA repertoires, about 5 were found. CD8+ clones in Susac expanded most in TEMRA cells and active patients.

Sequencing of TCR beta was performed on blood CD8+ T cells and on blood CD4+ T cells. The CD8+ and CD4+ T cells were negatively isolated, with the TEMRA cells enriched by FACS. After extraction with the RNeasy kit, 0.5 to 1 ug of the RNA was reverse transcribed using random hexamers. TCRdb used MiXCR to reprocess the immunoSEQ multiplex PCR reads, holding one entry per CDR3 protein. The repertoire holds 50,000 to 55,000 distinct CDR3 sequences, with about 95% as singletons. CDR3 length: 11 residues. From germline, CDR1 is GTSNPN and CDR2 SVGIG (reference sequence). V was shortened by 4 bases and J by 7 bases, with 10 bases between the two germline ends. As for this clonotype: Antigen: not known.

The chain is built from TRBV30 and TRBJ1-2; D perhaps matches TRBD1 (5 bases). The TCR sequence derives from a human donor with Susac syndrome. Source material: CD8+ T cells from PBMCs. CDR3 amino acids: CAWTHGTGYTF. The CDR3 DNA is TGTGCCTGGACCCACGGGACTGGCTACACCTTC.